Listed below are T cell receptor beta chains from one sample, sequenced in a study of beta chain features in type 1 diabetes. Using immunoSEQ multiplex PCR, the repertoire was profiled, and TCRdb retains in-frame clones only, with some absent. Here the sample spans around 430,000 clones, 30% being singletons. Material: naive CD4+ T cells from blood. These receptors all come from a man between 18 and 29 years old in good health. The CDR3 runs from the conserved cysteine through the conserved F or W. A D gene is named only where the DNA matches it firmly. Some rows have no size entry. The others give once, few or many, or a class for an expanded clone.

d_call | clone_size | j_call | v_call | cdr3_aa | cdr3_nt
TRBD2 | - | TRBJ2-3 | TRBV7-2 | CASSFSRERTDTQYF | TGTGCCAGCAGCTTTTCGCGGGAGCGGACAGATACGCAGTATTTT
- | - | TRBJ2-3 | TRBV7-2 | CASSLHDTQYF | TGTGCCAGCAGCTTACACGATACGCAGTATTTT
TRBD2 | - | TRBJ2-5 | TRBV18 | CASSPLAGGPEETQYF | TGTGCCAGCTCACCGTTAGCGGGAGGGCCTGAGGAGACCCAGTACTTC
TRBD2 | - | TRBJ2-1 | TRBV10-3 | CAISRLAEEGEQFF | TGTGCCATCAGCCGACTAGCGGAGGAGGGTGAGCAGTTCTTC
TRBD2 | few | TRBJ2-4 | TRBV2 | CASSEGGRAISNIQYF | TGTGCCAGCAGTGAGGGTGGGAGGGCCATTTCGAACATTCAGTACTTC
TRBD2 | few | TRBJ2-2 | TRBV4-3 | CASSHGSGRARTGELFF | TGCGCCAGCAGCCACGGTAGCGGGAGGGCACGAACCGGGGAGCTGTTTTTT
- | few | TRBJ1-2 | TRBV30 | CAWKTLGKANYGYTF | TGTGCCTGGAAGACCCTGGGAAAAGCTAACTATGGCTACACCTTC
- | few | TRBJ2-1 | TRBV30 | CAWTPGGTETYNEQFF | TGTGCCTGGACGCCCGGCGGAACGGAGACCTACAATGAGCAGTTCTTC
TRBD2 | few | TRBJ2-4 | TRBV5-6 | CASSAQTSGGNIQYF | TGTGCCAGCAGCGCTCAGACTAGCGGGGGAAACATTCAGTACTTC
- | - | TRBJ2-5 | TRBV30 | CAWTPMFGQTQYF | TGTGCCTGGACACCTATGTTTGGACAGACCCAGTACTTC
- | few | TRBJ1-2 | TRBV30 | CAWSESGYGYTF | TGTGCCTGGAGTGAATCCGGATATGGCTACACCTTC
- | - | TRBJ2-1 | TRBV5-1 | CASSSGTESYNEQFF | TGCGCCAGCAGCTCCGGGACCGAGTCCTACAATGAGCAGTTCTTC
- | - | TRBJ2-7 | TRBV28 | CASSSSLTYEQYF | TGTGCCAGCAGTTCCTCTTTAACCTACGAGCAGTACTTC
- | few | TRBJ1-3 | TRBV4-2 | CASSQVGSGNTIYF | TGTGCCAGCAGCCAGGTCGGCTCTGGAAACACCATATATTTT
- | few | TRBJ1-1 | TRBV14 | CASSQDPDMNTEAFF | TGTGCCAGCAGCCAAGATCCAGACATGAACACTGAAGCTTTCTTT
- | - | TRBJ2-1 | TRBV7-2 | CASRKGRYEQFF | TGTGCCAGCAGAAAAGGGAGGTATGAGCAGTTCTTC
- | - | TRBJ2-6 | TRBV28 | CASAGGSAGANVLTF | TGTGCCAGCGCCGGGGGATCGGCCGGGGCCAACGTCCTGACTTTC
- | once | TRBJ2-2 | TRBV5-1 | CASSLGLGTGELFF | TGCGCCAGCAGCTTGGGACTAGGGACCGGGGAGCTGTTTTTT
- | few | TRBJ1-5 | TRBV18 | CASSPAGNQPQHF | TGTGCCAGCTCACCGGCAGGCAATCAGCCCCAGCATTTT
- | few | TRBJ2-5 | TRBV20-1 | CSAIVRETQYF | TGCAGTGCTATTGTGCGAGAGACCCAGTACTTC
TRBD1 | - | TRBJ2-5 | TRBV7-7 | CASSLTGGQETQYF | TGTGCTAGCAGCTTGACAGGGGGCCAGGAGACCCAGTACTTC
TRBD2 | few | TRBJ2-1 | TRBV18 | CASSSLAGSSYNEQFF | TGTGCCAGCTCATCATTAGCGGGGAGCTCCTACAATGAGCAGTTCTTC
TRBD2 | few | TRBJ2-7 | TRBV15 | CATSRDLLLSGRAHEQYF | TGTGCCACCAGCAGGGACCTTCTTCTTAGCGGGAGGGCTCACGAGCAGTACTTC
- | few | TRBJ2-1 | TRBV11-2 | CASSLFSERYNEQFF | TGTGCCAGCAGCTTATTTAGTGAAAGATACAATGAGCAGTTCTTC
- | - | TRBJ2-7 | TRBV27 | CASSYEQYF | TGTGCCAGCTCCTACGAGCAGTACTTC
- | few | TRBJ2-1 | TRBV5-6 | CASSLVPSFNEQFF | TGTGCCAGCAGCTTGGTTCCCAGTTTTAATGAGCAGTTCTTC
- | few | TRBJ1-2 | TRBV30 | CAWSVWAGAGGYTF | TGTGCCTGGAGTGTATGGGCAGGGGCTGGTGGCTACACCTTC
TRBD2 | - | TRBJ2-1 | TRBV27 | CASSSIAGGQFF | TGTGCCAGCAGTTCCATAGCGGGGGGTCAGTTCTTC
- | - | TRBJ2-1 | TRBV5-6 | CASSFHYEQFF | TGTGCCAGCAGCTTTCATTACGAGCAGTTCTTC
- | few | TRBJ1-1 | TRBV5-6 | CASSLLGQLMNTEAFF | TGTGCCAGCAGCTTGCTTGGACAACTCATGAACACTGAAGCTTTCTTT
- | - | TRBJ1-1 | TRBV29-1 | CSVVGKNTEAFF | TGCAGCGTTGTGGGGAAGAACACTGAAGCTTTCTTT
- | - | TRBJ2-7 | TRBV2 | CASSPLDYEQYF | TGTGCCAGCAGCCCCTTAGACTACGAGCAGTACTTC
- | - | TRBJ1-5 | TRBV30 | CAWSVQGNQPQHF | TGTGCCTGGAGTGTACAGGGAAATCAGCCCCAGCATTTT
- | - | TRBJ2-3 | TRBV11-1 | CASSRTDTQYF | TGTGCCAGCAGCCGAACAGATACGCAGTATTTT
- | - | TRBJ2-4 | TRBV30 | CAWSVRGIQYF | TGTGCCTGGAGCGTACGGGGAATTCAGTACTTC